This T cell receptor beta chain originates from a study of cytomegalovirus exposure and HLA in healthy donors. Findings of the study overall: TCR association rates varied by HLA locus in a later analysis, with DRB1 highest and HLA-C lowest. Earlier findings revealed that most TCR beta V segments proved productive either about 87% or about 30% of the time. For most TCR sequences rarity was the rule, although some public TCRs occurred in many donors. Solely CMV serostatus was available to characterize immune exposure.

CDR3 length: 15 residues. Per the germline V gene, CDR1 is SGHRS and CDR2 is YFSETQ. V lost 5 bases to trimming and J lost 2 bases; unmatched junction nucleotides: 9. This PCR relied on a set of 60 Vbeta primers and 13 Jbeta primers. Sequencing was performed with immunoSEQ multiplex PCR; in TCRdb, only in-frame clones are kept and a portion is missing. The data show about 100,000 clones, about four fifths seen once. A remark on this clone: The antigen is not known.

The rearrangement links TRBV5-1 to TRBJ2-7; 8 nucleotides line up with TRBD1. The TCR comes from a man aged 30-40 years in good health and CMV-seronegative. Sequenced material: PBMCs. The DNA for the CDR3 is TGCGCCAGCAGAACCGGGACAGGCATCCCCTACGAGCAGTACTTC. It yields the protein CASRTGTGIPYEQYF.